This TCR beta chain is from a study of graft-versus-host responses after intestinal transplantation. Broader study findings: High graft-versus-host to host-versus-graft clonal ratios were seen in allografts of patients with graft-donor T cell macrochimerism. Early HvG declines after transplant were associated with peak circulating GvH clone levels.

Data came from immunoSEQ multiplex PCR; TCRdb stores just in-frame clones and leaves some out. Among fewer than 120,000 clones listed, roughly 93% were seen once. Trimming took 0 bases from V and 2 from J, leaving 18 bases between them. Germline CDR1 and CDR2: SGHRS and YFSETQ. The CDR3 contains 17 residues. As for this clone: As yet, its antigen is unknown.

The material was unstimulated CD8+ T cells sorted from spleen or lymph node cells, obtained before intestinal transplant. This chain joins TRBV5-1 and TRBJ2-7; D gene uncertain. This clonotype was obtained from a human donor who received an intestinal transplant. The CDR3 sequence is CASSLDRLDGGPYEQYF. The DNA for the CDR3 is TGCGCCAGCAGCTTGGACCGTTTAGACGGCGGTCCCTACGAGCAGTACTTC.